The 20 T cell receptor beta chains listed next were all sequenced from one sample in a study of cytomegalovirus exposure and HLA in healthy donors (dated by TCRdb to 2016 to 2017). The library was produced with the immunoSEQ multiplex PCR assay. For the multiplex PCR, a mixture combining 60 forward primers for TCR Vbeta segments and 13 reverse primers for TCR Jbeta segments was used. Drawn from immuneACCESS, this table holds only the in-frame rearrangements with V and J called that TCRdb kept. Clones are partly lost; checked studies trace under half to an unresolved V gene and leave the rest unexplained. The sample's records list 150,000 to 200,000 clones. Clones ranked in the top ten supply less than 0.95% of the sample. Sequenced sample: PBMCs. Every receptor here comes from a woman younger than 30 in good health and CMV-seropositive.

The chain carries TRBV12-5 and TRBJ2-5; D may be TRBD2 (5 bases). CDR1 LGHNT and CDR2 FRNRAP come from the germline V gene. This CDR3 has 17 amino acids. Trimming cost V 0 bases and J 2 bases, with 16 bases left between them. In nucleotides, the CDR3 is TGTGCTAGTGGTTTGGTACTAACCGACCGGGGACAAGAGACCCAGTACTTC. Protein product: CASGLVLTDRGQETQYF.

The V call is TRBV5-4, the J call TRBJ2-2, with 7 bases that match TRBD2. V shed 1 base and J 0 bases; nucleotides not matched to a gene: 3. The germline CDR1 and CDR2 sequences are SGHNT and YYREEE (reference sequence). The CDR3 has 16 residues. The CDR3 region is CASSLNGRTNTGELFF. The DNA for the CDR3 is TGTGCCAGCAGCTTGAACGGGAGGACGAACACCGGGGAGCTGTTTTTT.

Note on this clone: Mismatch with germline at one junction end may stem from a read error. The chain carries TRBV7-7 and TRBJ2-1, with 7 bases lining up with TRBD1. This CDR3 is 16 amino acids long. Germline lookup yields CDR1 SSHAT and CDR2 FNYEAQ (reference sequence). The CDR3 nucleotides read TGTGCTAGCAGCTTAGACGGCCAGGGGGCCTACAATGAGCAGTTCTTC. Translating gives CASSLDGQGAYNEQFF.

This chain connects TRBV19 to TRBJ2-1, with 9 bases matching TRBD2. Germline-derived CDR1 and CDR2 are LNHDA and SQIVND (reference sequence). CDR3 length: 16 amino acids. The J segment lost 8 bases and the V segment lost 3 bases, leaving 11 bases of the junction unmatched. CDR3 region: CASSMGPSGGNDEQFF. CDR3 in DNA: TGTGCCAGTAGTATGGGCCCCAGCGGGGGGAACGATGAGCAGTTCTTC.

This rearrangement joins TRBV6-1 to TRBJ2-1; D ambiguous. V was clipped by 3 bases and J by 4 bases, with 10 bases between them. This CDR3 spans 14 amino acids. CDR1 MNHNS and CDR2 SASEGT come from the germline V gene. CDR3 region: CASSDMAAYNEQFF. The CDR3, as DNA: TGTGCCAGCAGTGACATGGCGGCTTACAATGAGCAGTTCTTC.

V gene TRBV4-1 combines with J gene TRBJ1-4, with TRBD1 identical over 9 bases. V lost 0 bases to trimming and J lost 10 bases; unmatched junction nucleotides: 6. From germline, CDR1 is MGHRA and CDR2 YSYEKL. This CDR3 has 15 residues. CDR3 sequence reads: CASSQEGQGFGKLFF. The CDR3 nucleotides are TGCGCCAGCAGCCAAGAGGGACAGGGTTTTGGAAAACTGTTTTTT.

This sequence joins TRBV2 and TRBJ1-5; D is undetermined. V lost 4 bases, J lost 7 bases, and 8 bases lay in between. In germline, CDR1 is SNHLY, CDR2 FYNNEI. This CDR3 has 12 residues. CDR3: CASSVGEQPQHF. In DNA, the CDR3 is TGTGCCAGCAGTGTCGGGGAACAGCCCCAGCATTTT.

V usage is TRBV5-1 and J usage is TRBJ2-1; TRBD1 is a possible D gene (5 bases). The germline V gene encodes CDR1 SGHRS and CDR2 YFSETQ. The CDR3 length is 15 residues. Between the trimmed V and J ends, which lost 2 bases and 9 bases, there was a span of 18 bases. The CDR3 here is CASSFSVLRDSEQFF. The CDR3 coding sequence is TGCGCCAGCAGCTTCTCGGTCCTCAGGGATAGTGAGCAGTTCTTC.

The chain carries TRBV5-1 and TRBJ2-7; TRBD1 aligns across 10 bases. Germline V lookup: CDR1 SGHRS, CDR2 YFSETQ. This CDR3 contains 13 residues. J gave up 6 bases and V 3 bases, and 3 bases lay outside the gene matches. The CDR3 region is CASSSGTGAEQYF. Written as DNA, the CDR3 is TGCGCCAGCAGCTCCGGGACAGGGGCCGAGCAGTACTTC.

The rearrangement links TRBV5-8 to TRBJ1-5; D remains ambiguous. The CDR3 is 14 residues long. Germline V gene sequence: CDR1 SGHTS, CDR2 YDEGEE. The V gene lost 2 bases and the J gene lost 7 bases, with 13 bases spanning the gap. The CDR3 nucleotides read TGTGCCAGCAGCTTAGAAGGAGCAAGGCAGCCCCAGCATTTT. As protein: CASSLEGARQPQHF.

The rearrangement links TRBV4-3 to TRBJ2-5, with TRBD2 matching over 8 bases. V dropped 1 base and J dropped 6; count of bases not matched to a gene: 7. Germline V gives CDR1 LGHNA, CDR2 YSLEER. The length of the CDR3 is 15 residues. The CDR3 nucleotides are TGCGCCAGCAGCCAAGGAGCGGGGGTCGACAAGACCCAGTACTTC. Residues: CASSQGAGVDKTQYF.

CDR3 region: CASSLGLAGGTDTQYF. For the CDR3, the DNA is TGTGCCAGCAGCTTAGGCCTAGCGGGGGGCACAGATACGCAGTATTTT. The rearrangement uses TRBV7-9 and TRBJ2-3, with TRBD2 matching over 10 bases. CDR1 SEHNR and CDR2 FQNEAQ come from the germline V gene (reference sequence). J gave up 1 base and V 1 base, and 2 bases lay outside the gene matches. The CDR3 has 16 amino acids.

The V gene is TRBV7-8, the J gene TRBJ2-1, with a tentative D call TRBD1 (5 bases). CDR1 is SGHVS and CDR2 is FQNEAQ in the germline V gene. The CDR3 runs 14 residues. The V gene lost 3 bases and the J gene lost 3 bases, with 9 bases spanning the gap. CDR3 sequence (DNA): TGTGCCAGCAGCTTCTCGGACAACTACAATGAGCAGTTCTTC. Amino acids: CASSFSDNYNEQFF.

V usage is TRBV30 and J usage is TRBJ1-1, with TRBD1 matching over 10 bases. The CDR3 length is 14 residues. Germline assignment: CDR1 GTSNPN and CDR2 SVGIG (reference sequence). Trimming removed 5 bases from V and 3 bases from J; junction bases left unmatched: 6. The CDR3 loop reads CAWGTGERDTEAFF. CDR3 coding DNA: TGTGCCTGGGGGACAGGGGAGCGGGACACTGAAGCTTTCTTT.

A remark on this clone: The sample carries other DNA sequences with the same CDR3. The chain combines TRBV18 with TRBJ1-2; 8 bases fit TRBD1. The CDR3 runs 14 residues. Germline loops: CDR1 KGHSH, CDR2 LQKENI. Germline trimming cut 4 bases from V and 6 bases from J; bases unmatched to any gene: 7. The chain's CDR3 is CASSLNGQGDGYTF. DNA for the CDR3: TGTGCCAGCTCACTAAATGGACAGGGTGATGGCTACACCTTC. The variable domain in full, with the rest retrieved from reference TRBV18 and TRBJ1-2, is NAGVMQNPRHLVRRRGQEARLRCSPMKGHSHVYWYRQLPEEGLKFMVYLQKENIIDESGMPKERFSAEFPKEGPSILRIQQVVRGDSAAYFCASSLNGQGDGYTFGSGTRLTVV.

This rearrangement joins TRBV14 to TRBJ1-6; D ambiguous. In germline, CDR1 is SGHDN, CDR2 FVKESK. This CDR3 has 17 residues. V was cut by 0 bases and J by 3 bases, with 12 bases left in between. Here the CDR3 DNA reads TGTGCCAGCAGCCAAGATGCGGTAGGAAACTATAATTCACCCCTCCACTTT. It is translated as CASSQDAVGNYNSPLHF.

The rearrangement links TRBV5-6 to TRBJ2-7; 11 nucleotides align to TRBD1. V shed 6 bases, J shed 3 bases, and the junction held 8 bases outside the gene matches. In germline, CDR1 is SGHDT, CDR2 YYEEEE. The CDR3 runs 15 residues. CDR3 sequence: CASTLGTGGFYEQYF. The CDR3 nucleotides read TGTGCCAGCACTCTCGGGACAGGGGGGTTCTACGAGCAGTACTTC.

The chain links TRBV4-1 to TRBJ2-2; the match to TRBD1 covers 10 bases. Unmatched junction bases numbered 3, after V lost 3 bases and J lost 2 bases. The CDR3 loop spans 16 amino acids. Germline assignment: CDR1 MGHRA and CDR2 YSYEKL. The CDR3: CASSQRTGGNTGELFF. The CDR3 DNA sequence: TGCGCCAGCAGCCAGAGGACAGGGGGAAACACCGGGGAGCTGTTTTTT.

This chain connects TRBV29-1 to TRBJ1-5; 7 positions match TRBD1. Germline V CDR1 and CDR2: SQVTM, ANQGSEA. V was pared by 4 bases and J by 6 bases, with 6 bases of the junction left unmatched. This CDR3 spans 13 amino acids. The chain's CDR3 is CSVGDSGSQPQHF. The DNA of the CDR3 is TGCAGCGTTGGGGACAGCGGGAGTCAGCCCCAGCATTTT.

V is TRBV5-1 and J is TRBJ1-1; D possibly corresponds to TRBD1 (6 bases). The CDR3 contains 15 residues. V dropped 8 bases and J dropped 1 base, with 18 bases sitting between them. CDR1 is SGHRS, CDR2 YFSETQ, per germline. CDR3 DNA sequence: TGCGCCAGTACAGCAGGGGACAACTGGAACACTGAAGCTTTCTTT. It is translated as CASTAGDNWNTEAFF. Variable domain in full (rest from reference TRBV5-1 and TRBJ1-1): KAGVTQTPRYLIKTRGQQVTLSCSPISGHRSVSWYQQTPGQGLQFLFEYFSETQRNKGNFPGRFSGRQFSNSRSEMNVSTLELGDSALYLCASTAGDNWNTEAFFGQGTRLTVV.